One sample yielded the 6 T cell receptor beta chains listed below, sequenced in a study of shared clonotypes between healthy human individuals. Selected positively for CCR7 and CD45RO-negative, naive CD8 cells excluded terminally differentiated effector memory CD45RA+ cells. Libraries were prepared by immunoSEQ multiplex PCR; TCRdb keeps only in-frame clonotypes and omits some of them. The sample records around 1,900,000 clones, 93% being singletons. Sequencing was done on a sample of naive CD8+ T cells from PBMCs. Every receptor here comes from a man aged 18 to 29 in good health. Some clones in this sample may be carry-over from other donors' samples.

In regard to this clone: This sequence may be a read error, since a much larger clone differs from it by one base. Other DNA sequences from this sample encode an identical CDR3 as well. This chain joins TRBV7-8 and TRBJ2-7; no clear D gene. The CDR3 totals 11 residues. The germline V gene has CDR1 SGHVS and CDR2 FQNEAQ. Deletions cut 2 bases from V and 4 bases from J, with 3 bases between. The CDR3 DNA reads TGTGCCAGCAGCTTATCGTACGAGCAGTACTTC. It is translated as CASSLSYEQYF. The variable domain in full, with the rest retrieved from reference TRBV7-8 and TRBJ2-7, is GAGVSQSPRYKVAKRGQDVALRCDPISGHVSLFWYQQALGQGPEFLTYFQNEAQLDKSGLPSDRFFAERPEGSVSTLKIQRTQQEDSAVYLCASSLSYEQYFGPGTRLTVT.

V usage is TRBV7-9 and J usage is TRBJ2-1, with 9 bases identical to TRBD1. Germline loops: CDR1 SEHNR, CDR2 FQNEAQ (reference sequence). The CDR3 runs to 15 residues. V gave up 3 bases and J gave up 7 bases; unmatched junction bases: 7. The CDR3 region has the DNA TGTGCCAGCAGCTTCCCACAGGGGGCGCGGAATGAGCAGTTCTTC. Protein product: CASSFPQGARNEQFF. Full variable domain (remainder filled in from reference TRBV7-9 and TRBJ2-1): DTGVSQNPRHKITKRGQNVTFRCDPISEHNRLYWYRQTLGQGPEFLTYFQNEAQLEKSRLLSDRFSAERPKGSFSTLEIQRTEQGDSAMYLCASSFPQGARNEQFFGPGTRLTVL.

Notes on this clone: One end of the junction fails to match germline, which may point to a read error. This sequence joins TRBV29-1 and TRBJ1-2; no clear D gene. Germline V CDR1 and CDR2: SQVTM, ANQGSEA. The CDR3 length is 13 residues. The CDR3 spells CSVADRTNYDYTF. Written as DNA, the CDR3 is TGCAGCGTGGCCGATCGGACTAACTATGACTACACCTTC.

V usage is TRBV19 and J usage is TRBJ2-1; a possible D gene is TRBD1 (7 bases). Germline CDR1 reads LNHDA; CDR2 reads SQIVND (reference sequence). The CDR3 runs 17 residues. V dropped 4 bases and J dropped 7 bases, with 23 bases sitting between them. CDR3 DNA sequence: TGTGCCAGTAGTAAGTTTTCGGTGAACAGGGGAGGTAATGAGCAGTTCTTC. Translating it yields CASSKFSVNRGGNEQFF.

The chain carries TRBV5-5 and TRBJ2-7, with D possibly TRBD2 on 6 matching bases. Trimming took off 3 bases at V and 2 bases at J, with 18 bases between the two ends. Looked up from germline, CDR1 is SGHKS and CDR2 is YYEKEE (reference sequence). The CDR3 has 16 residues. The CDR3 reads CASSSRPGLPTYEQYF. The CDR3 DNA sequence: TGTGCCAGCAGCTCACGACCGGGACTCCCAACCTACGAGCAGTACTTC.

The chain carries TRBV9 and TRBJ2-3; the D gene is possibly TRBD2 (5 bases). CDR3 length equals 16 residues. The germline V gene has CDR1 SGDLS and CDR2 YYNGEE. V lost 0 bases, J lost 2 bases, and 13 bases lay in between. CDR3 nucleotide sequence: TGTGCCAGCAGCGTAGAGCGGATCACAAACACAGATACGCAGTATTTT. It is translated as CASSVERITNTDTQYF.